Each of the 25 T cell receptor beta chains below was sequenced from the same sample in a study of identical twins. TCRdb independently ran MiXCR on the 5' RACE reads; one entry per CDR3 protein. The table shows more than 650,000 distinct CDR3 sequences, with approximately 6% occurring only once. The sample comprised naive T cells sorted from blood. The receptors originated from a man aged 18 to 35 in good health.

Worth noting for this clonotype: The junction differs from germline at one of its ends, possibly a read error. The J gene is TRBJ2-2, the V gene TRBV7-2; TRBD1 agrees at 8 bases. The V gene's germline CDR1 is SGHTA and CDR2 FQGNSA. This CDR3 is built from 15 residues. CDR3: CASSPRTGNPGELFF. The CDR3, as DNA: TGTGCCAGCAGCCCCCGGACAGGGAACCCCGGGGAGCTGTTTTTT.

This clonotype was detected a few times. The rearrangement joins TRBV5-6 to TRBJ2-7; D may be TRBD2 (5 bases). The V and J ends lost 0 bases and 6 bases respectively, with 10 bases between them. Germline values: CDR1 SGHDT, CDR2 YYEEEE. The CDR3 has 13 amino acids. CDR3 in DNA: TGTGCCAGCAGCTTGGGTATTCGGGGCGAGCAGTACGTC. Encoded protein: CASSLGIRGEQYV.

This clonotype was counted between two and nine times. Here the CDR3 reads CASSFSGHLTYGYTF. In nucleotides, the CDR3 is TGTGCCAGCAGTTTTTCGGGGCATCTTACCTATGGCTACACCTTC. The chain links TRBV12-3 or TRBV12-4 to TRBJ1-2; D is possibly TRBD1 (5 bases). Trimming removed 3 bases from V and 4 bases from J, with 15 bases in between. This CDR3 is 15 amino acids long.

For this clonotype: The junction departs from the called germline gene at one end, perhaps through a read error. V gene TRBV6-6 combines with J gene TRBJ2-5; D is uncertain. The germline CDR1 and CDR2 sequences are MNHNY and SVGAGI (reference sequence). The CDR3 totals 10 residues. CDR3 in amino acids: CASSYLAMHF. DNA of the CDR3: TGTGCCAGCAGTTACTTGGCCATGCACTTC.

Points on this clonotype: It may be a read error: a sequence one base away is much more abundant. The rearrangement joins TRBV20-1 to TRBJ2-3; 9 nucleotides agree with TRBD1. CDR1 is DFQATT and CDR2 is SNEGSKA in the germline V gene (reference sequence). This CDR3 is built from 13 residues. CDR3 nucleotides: TGCAGTGCCACAGGGGGCGAAGGAGATACGCAGTGTTTT. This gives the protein CSATGGEGDTQCF.

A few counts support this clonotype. The CDR3 coding sequence is TGTGCCAGCAGCCTTCAGACTAGCGGGGGGGCTTCCTACAATGAGCAGTTCTTC. Translated: CASSLQTSGGASYNEQFF. The chain carries TRBV4-2 and TRBJ2-1; TRBD2 matches at 14 bases. The germline CDR1 and CDR2 sequences are LGHNA and YNFKEQ. The V gene end was trimmed by 4 bases and the J gene end by 1 base; junction bases not matched to a gene: 6. This CDR3 comprises 18 residues.

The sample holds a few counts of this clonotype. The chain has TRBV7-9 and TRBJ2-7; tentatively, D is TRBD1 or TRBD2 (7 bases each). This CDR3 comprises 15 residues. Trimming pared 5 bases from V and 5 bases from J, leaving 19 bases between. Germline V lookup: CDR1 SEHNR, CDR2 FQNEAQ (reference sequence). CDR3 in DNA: TGTGCCAGCAGCCCCCCCGGGGGGACAGATGACGAGCAGTACGTC. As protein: CASSPPGGTDDEQYV.

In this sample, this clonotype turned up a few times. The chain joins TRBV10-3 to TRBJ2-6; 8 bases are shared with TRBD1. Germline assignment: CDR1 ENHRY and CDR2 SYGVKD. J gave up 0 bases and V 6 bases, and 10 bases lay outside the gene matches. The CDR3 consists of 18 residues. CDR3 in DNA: TGTGCCATCAGCGGCGACAGGGGACAAAGCTCTGGGGCCAACGTCCTGACTTTC. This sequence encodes CAISGDRGQSSGANVLTF.

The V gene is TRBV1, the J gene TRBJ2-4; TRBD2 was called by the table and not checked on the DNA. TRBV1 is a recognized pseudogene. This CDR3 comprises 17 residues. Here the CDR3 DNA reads TGCACCAGCAGCCAAGCTAGCGGGAGGGTGGCCAAAAACATTCAGTACTTC. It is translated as CTSSQASGRVAKNIQYF.

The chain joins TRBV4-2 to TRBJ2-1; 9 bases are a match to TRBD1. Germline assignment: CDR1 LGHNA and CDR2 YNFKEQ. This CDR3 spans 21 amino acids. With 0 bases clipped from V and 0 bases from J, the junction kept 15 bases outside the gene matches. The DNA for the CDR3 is TGTGCCAGCAGCCAAGAAACGGACAGGGGATCGAGCATGGGCTCCTACAATGAGCAGTTCTTC. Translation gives CASSQETDRGSSMGSYNEQFF.

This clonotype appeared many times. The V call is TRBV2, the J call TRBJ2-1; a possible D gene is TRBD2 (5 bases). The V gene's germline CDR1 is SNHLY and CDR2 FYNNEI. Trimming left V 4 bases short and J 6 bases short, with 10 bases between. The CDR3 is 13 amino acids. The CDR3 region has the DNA TGTGCCAGCAGTGTTACTAGATCCAATGAGCAGTTCTTC. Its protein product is CASSVTRSNEQFF.

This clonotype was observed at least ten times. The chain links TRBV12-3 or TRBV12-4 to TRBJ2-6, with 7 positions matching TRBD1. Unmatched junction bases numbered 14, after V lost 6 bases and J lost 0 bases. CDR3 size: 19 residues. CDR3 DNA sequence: TGTGCCAGCAGCTACCCCCCCGGACAGGAAGTCTCTGGGGCCAACGTCCTGACTTTC. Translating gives CASSYPPGQEVSGANVLTF.

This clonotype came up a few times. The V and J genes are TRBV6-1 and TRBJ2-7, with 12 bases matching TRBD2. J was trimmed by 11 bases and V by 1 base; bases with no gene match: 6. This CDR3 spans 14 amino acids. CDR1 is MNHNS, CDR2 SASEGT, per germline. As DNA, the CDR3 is TGTGCCAGCAGTGAAGTAACTCTAGCGGGAGGGGAGTACGTC. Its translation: CASSEVTLAGGEYV.

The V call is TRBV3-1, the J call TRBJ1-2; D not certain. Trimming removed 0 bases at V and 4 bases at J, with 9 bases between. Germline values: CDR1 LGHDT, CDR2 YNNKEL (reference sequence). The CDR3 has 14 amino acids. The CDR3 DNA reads TGTGCCAGCAGCCAAGATATTCCAGGCTATGGCTACACCTTC. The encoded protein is CASSQDIPGYGYTF.

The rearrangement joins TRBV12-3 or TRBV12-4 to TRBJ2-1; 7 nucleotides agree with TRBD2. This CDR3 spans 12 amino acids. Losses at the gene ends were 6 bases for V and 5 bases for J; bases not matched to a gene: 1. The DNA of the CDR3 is TGTGCCAGCAGACGGGGGGACAATGAGCAGTTCTTC. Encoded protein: CASRRGDNEQFF.

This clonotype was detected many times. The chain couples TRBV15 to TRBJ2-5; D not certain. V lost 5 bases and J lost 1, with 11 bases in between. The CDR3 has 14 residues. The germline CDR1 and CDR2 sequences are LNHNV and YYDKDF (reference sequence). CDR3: CATSGFASQETQYF. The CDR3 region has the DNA TGTGCCACCAGCGGGTTTGCGTCCCAAGAGACCCAGTACTTC. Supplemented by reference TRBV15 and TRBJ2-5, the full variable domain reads DAMVIQNPRYQVTQFGKPVTLSCSQTLNHNVMYWYQQKSSQAPKLLFHYYDKDFNNEADTPDNFQSRRPNTSFCFLDIRSPGLGDTAMYLCATSGFASQETQYFGPGTRLLVL.

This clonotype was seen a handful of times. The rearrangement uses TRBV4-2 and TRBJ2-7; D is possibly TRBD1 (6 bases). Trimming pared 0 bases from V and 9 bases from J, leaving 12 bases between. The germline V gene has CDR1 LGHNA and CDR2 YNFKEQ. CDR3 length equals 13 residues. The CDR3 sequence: CASSQDQGNAQYV. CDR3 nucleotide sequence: TGTGCCAGCAGCCAAGATCAGGGGAACGCGCAGTACGTC.

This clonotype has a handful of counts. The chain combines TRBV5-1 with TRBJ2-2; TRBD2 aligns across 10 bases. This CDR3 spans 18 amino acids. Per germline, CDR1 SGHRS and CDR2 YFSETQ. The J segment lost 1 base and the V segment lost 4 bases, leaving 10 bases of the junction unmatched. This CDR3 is CASSLPLAGKQNTGELFF. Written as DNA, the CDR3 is TGCGCCAGCAGCCTCCCACTAGCGGGAAAACAGAACACCGGGGAGCTGTTTTTT.

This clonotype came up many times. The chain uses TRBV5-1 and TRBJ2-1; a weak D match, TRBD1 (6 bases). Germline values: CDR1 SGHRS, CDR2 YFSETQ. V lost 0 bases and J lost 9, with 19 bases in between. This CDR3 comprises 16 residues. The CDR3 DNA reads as TGCGCCAGCAGCTTGGCCAGACAGGCGGCCTTCATTGAGCAGTTCTTC. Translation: CASSLARQAAFIEQFF. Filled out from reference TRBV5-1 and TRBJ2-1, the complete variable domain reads KAGVTQTPRYLIKTRGQQVTLSCSPISGHRSVSWYQQTPGQGLQFLFEYFSETQRNKGNFPGRFSGRQFSNSRSEMNVSTLELGDSALYLCASSLARQAAFIEQFFGPGTRLTVL.

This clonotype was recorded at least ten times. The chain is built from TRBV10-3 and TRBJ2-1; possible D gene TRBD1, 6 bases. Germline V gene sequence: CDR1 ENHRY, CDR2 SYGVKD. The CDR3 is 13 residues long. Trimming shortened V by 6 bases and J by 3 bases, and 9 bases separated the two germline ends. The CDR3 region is CAIRAGDYNEQFF. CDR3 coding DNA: TGTGCCATCAGAGCAGGGGACTACAATGAGCAGTTCTTC.

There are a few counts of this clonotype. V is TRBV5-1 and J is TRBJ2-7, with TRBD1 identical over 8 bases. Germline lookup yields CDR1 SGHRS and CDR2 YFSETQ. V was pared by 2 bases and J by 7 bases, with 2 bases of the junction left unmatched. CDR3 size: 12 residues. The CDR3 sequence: CASSFRGREQYF. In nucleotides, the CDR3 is TGCGCCAGCAGCTTCAGGGGGCGAGAGCAGTACTTC. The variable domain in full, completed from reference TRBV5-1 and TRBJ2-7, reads KAGVTQTPRYLIKTRGQQVTLSCSPISGHRSVSWYQQTPGQGLQFLFEYFSETQRNKGNFPGRFSGRQFSNSRSEMNVSTLELGDSALYLCASSFRGREQYFGPGTRLTVT.

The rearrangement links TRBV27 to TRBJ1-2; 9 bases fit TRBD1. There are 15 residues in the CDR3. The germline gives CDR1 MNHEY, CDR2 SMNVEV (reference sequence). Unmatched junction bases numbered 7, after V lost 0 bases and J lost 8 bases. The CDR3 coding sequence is TGTGCCAGCAGTTTATCGGGGGGACAGGGAAAGGGCTACACCTTC. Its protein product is CASSLSGGQGKGYTF.

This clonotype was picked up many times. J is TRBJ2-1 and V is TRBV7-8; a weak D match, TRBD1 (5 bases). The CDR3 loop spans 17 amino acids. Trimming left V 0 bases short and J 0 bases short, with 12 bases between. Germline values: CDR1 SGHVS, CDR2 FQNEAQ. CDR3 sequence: CASSLALAGHSYNEQFF. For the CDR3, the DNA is TGTGCCAGCAGCTTAGCGTTGGCAGGGCACTCCTACAATGAGCAGTTCTTC.

The CDR3 loop reads CASTSGRAGEQFF. CDR3 DNA: TGTGCCAGCACTAGCGGGAGGGCCGGTGAGCAGTTCTTC. The chain uses TRBV12-3 or TRBV12-4 and TRBJ2-1, with TRBD2 matching 12 bases. Germline trimming cut 7 bases from V and 9 bases from J; bases unmatched to any gene: 4. The CDR3 contains 13 residues.

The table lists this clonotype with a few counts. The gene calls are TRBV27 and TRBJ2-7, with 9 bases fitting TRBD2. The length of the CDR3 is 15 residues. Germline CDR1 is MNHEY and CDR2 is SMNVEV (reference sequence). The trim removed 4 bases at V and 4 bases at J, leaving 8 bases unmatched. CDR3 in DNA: TGTGCCAGCAGTTCTGCAGGACTAGCGCCTTACGAGCAGTACGTC. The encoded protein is CASSSAGLAPYEQYV.